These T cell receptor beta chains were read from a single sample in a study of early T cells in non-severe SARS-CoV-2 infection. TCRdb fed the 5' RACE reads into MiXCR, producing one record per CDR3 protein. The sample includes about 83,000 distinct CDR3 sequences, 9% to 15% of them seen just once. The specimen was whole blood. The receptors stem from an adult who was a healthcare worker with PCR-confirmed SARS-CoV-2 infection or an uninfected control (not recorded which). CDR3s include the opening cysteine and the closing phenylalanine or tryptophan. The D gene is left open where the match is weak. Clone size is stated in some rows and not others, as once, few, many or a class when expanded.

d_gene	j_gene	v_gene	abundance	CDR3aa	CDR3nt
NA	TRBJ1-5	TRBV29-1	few	CSVKSGNQPQHF	TGCAGCGTTAAGAGCGGGAATCAGCCCCAGCATTTT
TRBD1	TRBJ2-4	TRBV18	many	CASSPRDRDPSENIQYF	TGTGCCAGCTCACCCCGGGACAGGGACCCATCAGAAAACATTCAGTACTTC
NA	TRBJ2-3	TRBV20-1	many	CSARRTGTDTQYF	TGCAGTGCTAGAAGAACAGGGACAGATACGCAGTATTTT
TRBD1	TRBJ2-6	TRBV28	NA	CASSFQQGASGANVLTF	TGTGCCAGCAGTTTCCAACAGGGGGCATCCGGGGCCAACGTCCTGACTTTC
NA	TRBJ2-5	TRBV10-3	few	CAISEGIPETQYF	TGTGCCATCAGTGAGGGGATCCCAGAGACCCAGTACTTC
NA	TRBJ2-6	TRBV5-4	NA	CASSLLGSGANVLTF	TGTGCCAGCAGCTTGTTGGGCTCTGGGGCCAACGTCCTGACTTTC
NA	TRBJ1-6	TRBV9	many	CASSAPGGLLNSPLHF	TGTGCCAGCAGCGCCCCTGGGGGGCTCCTCAATTCACCCCTCCACTTT
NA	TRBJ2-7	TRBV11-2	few	CASRPQGYEQYF	TGTGCCAGCAGACCTCAGGGTTACGAGCAGTACTTC
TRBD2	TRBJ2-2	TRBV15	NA	CATTSGRNTGELFF	TGTGCCACCACTAGCGGGCGGAACACCGGGGAGCTGTTTTTT
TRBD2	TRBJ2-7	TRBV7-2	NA	CASSLWASGAYEQYF	TGTGCCAGCAGCTTATGGGCTAGCGGGGCCTACGAGCAGTACTTC